This TCR beta chain was profiled in a study of immune heterogeneity within non-small cell lung tumors. Regarding the study as a whole: A significant, moderate positive correlation (R around 0.34) linked local T-cell clonality and tumor mutational burden. Recurrence of the same dominant CDR3 beta clonotypes was seen across tumor sites within a patient, and site-unique high-frequency clones were present alongside them.

For this clonotype: What it recognizes is unknown. Because the CDR3 is missing its conserved closing phenylalanine or tryptophan, this is likely a read error.

Germline V gene sequence: CDR1 SGHRS, CDR2 YFSETQ. CDR3 size: 14 residues. After removal of 7 bases from V and 6 bases from J, the junction contained 12 bases not matched to a gene. Multiplex PCR amplified TCR beta CDR3 with 32 V and 13 J primers. Each CDR3 protein gets one entry after TCRdb re-called the multiplex PCR reads with MiXCR. The data contain 12,000 to 15,000 distinct CDR3 sequences, approximately 29% of them singletons. Bulk tumor genomic DNA, roughly 600 ng per sample, was the template. Several biopsies were collected from each primary tumor during surgery. They were spaced as far apart as possible within the tumor mass. Before undergoing curative surgery, patients had newly diagnosed non-small cell lung cancer that was untreated. Everyone who gave samples had just been diagnosed with non-small cell lung cancer and was having surgery with curative intent.

This chain links TRBV5-1 with TRBJ2-7; 8 bases are shared with TRBD1. The receptor comes from a woman aged 45-60 years with non-small cell lung cancer. Sequencing was carried out using lung tumor tissue. Here the CDR3 DNA reads TGCGCCAGCGGTGAGCAGGGGGCGTCTCGCGAGCAGTACTCC. Its protein is CASGEQGASREQYS.